Shown below are 32 T cell receptor beta chains from a single sample sequenced in a study of control samples from healthy donors and cancer patients. TCRdb's copy holds only in-frame clones and misses some; the assay was immunoSEQ multiplex PCR. This sample has some 45,000 clones; 75% to 90% occur once, and the top ten carry around 50%. The source material was blood. All receptors come from a man in his 60s in good health.

The rearrangement uses TRBV28 and TRBJ1-5; weak D call: TRBD1 (6 bases). Germline V lookup: CDR1 MDHEN, CDR2 SYDVKM. Deletions cut 4 bases from V and 16 bases from J, with 17 bases between. The CDR3 runs to 12 residues. CDR3 sequence: CASSSPSRDKHF. The CDR3 bases are TGTGCCAGCAGTTCTCCATCCCGGGACAAACATTTT.

The chain recombines TRBV6-5 with TRBJ2-7; D uncertain. Trimming cost V 6 bases and J 10 bases, with 16 bases left between them. Germline V gene lookup returns CDR1 MNHEY and CDR2 SVGAGI. The CDR3 runs 12 residues. The CDR3: CASRPGARSQYF. In nucleotides, the CDR3 is TGTGCCAGCAGGCCTGGAGCCCGTTCTCAGTACTTC.

The table lists this clone with a few counts. The gene calls are TRBV14 and TRBJ1-4; 8 bases map to TRBD1. CDR1 SGHDN and CDR2 FVKESK come from the germline V gene. This CDR3 region has 16 residues. V lost 4 bases and J lost 3; bases outside the gene matches: 7. The CDR3 bases are TGTGCCAGCAGCCCTCGGACAGGGCTGGCTAATGAAAAACTGTTTTTT. Protein product: CASSPRTGLANEKLFF.

The chain links TRBV9 to TRBJ2-3, with TRBD2 matching over 8 bases. V was pared by 2 bases and J by 3 bases, with 11 bases of the junction left unmatched. This CDR3 has 17 amino acids. CDR1 SGDLS and CDR2 YYNGEE come from the germline V gene. The CDR3 loop is CASSVGSGTRPTDTQYF. In nucleotides, the CDR3 is TGTGCCAGCAGCGTGGGGTCCGGGACTAGACCTACAGATACGCAGTATTTT.

CDR3 sequence reads: CASSLGLERKNTEAFF. Here the CDR3 DNA reads TGTGCCAGCAGCTTGGGGTTGGAACGGAAGAACACTGAAGCTTTCTTT. The V call is TRBV5-4, the J call TRBJ1-1; D call uncertain. Trimming took 0 bases from V and 1 from J, leaving 13 bases between them. There are 16 residues in the CDR3. Looked up from germline, CDR1 is SGHNT and CDR2 is YYREEE (reference sequence).

The chain is built from TRBV30 and TRBJ1-5; no reliable D call. CDR1 and CDR2 (germline): GTSNPN, SVGIG (reference sequence). Trimming took 2 bases from V and 3 from J, leaving 14 bases between them. CDR3 length: 15 residues. CDR3 nucleotide sequence: TGTGCCTGGAGTAACGAAGTTGCCAACAATCAGCCCCAGCATTTT. Its translation is CAWSNEVANNQPQHF. The variable domain in full, with the rest retrieved from reference TRBV30 and TRBJ1-5, is SQTIHQWPATLVQPVGSPLSLECTVEGTSNPNLYWYRQAAGRGLQLLFYSVGIGQISSEVPQNLSASRPQDRQFILSSKKLLLSDSGFYLCAWSNEVANNQPQHFGDGTRLSIL.

This clone has a single count. The genes are TRBV7-9 and TRBJ2-1; D not certain. The CDR3 extends over 16 amino acids. In germline, CDR1 is SEHNR, CDR2 FQNEAQ (reference sequence). Trimming took 1 base from V and 0 from J, leaving 10 bases between them. This chain's CDR3 is CASSLGPSSSYNEQFF. The CDR3 bases are TGTGCCAGCAGCTTAGGTCCATCGAGCTCCTACAATGAGCAGTTCTTC.

CDR3 in amino acids: CASSLGISGNTIYF. DNA for the CDR3: TGTGCCAGCAGCTTGGGTATCTCTGGAAACACCATATATTTT. J is TRBJ1-3 and V is TRBV5-4, with D unclear. CDR1 is SGHNT and CDR2 is YYREEE in the germline V gene (reference sequence). V was clipped by 0 bases and J by 0 bases, with 4 bases between them. The CDR3 spans 14 residues.

The chain has TRBV20-1 and TRBJ2-1; D unclear. V was trimmed by 6 bases and J by 8 bases, leaving 11 bases between them. This CDR3 is 11 amino acids long. The germline CDR1 and CDR2 sequences are DFQATT and SNEGSKA (reference sequence). The CDR3 protein is CSAANRDEQFF. CDR3 nucleotide sequence: TGCAGTGCCGCCAATCGGGATGAGCAGTTCTTC.

V and J are TRBV6-2 or TRBV6-3 and TRBJ2-5; D perhaps matches TRBD1 (6 bases). In germline, CDR1 is MNHEY, CDR2 SVGEGT. V was pared by 6 bases and J by 2 bases, with 16 bases between. The CDR3 runs to 15 residues. CDR3 region: CASSRHGTRQETQYF. In nucleotides, the CDR3 is TGTGCCAGCAGCCGACACGGGACACGGCAAGAGACCCAGTACTTC.

This rearrangement joins TRBV7-9 to TRBJ1-1; no clear D gene. Per the germline V gene, CDR1 is SEHNR and CDR2 is FQNEAQ (reference sequence). V dropped 1 base and J dropped 10 bases, with 19 bases sitting between them. The length of the CDR3 is 15 residues. Here the CDR3 DNA reads TGTGCCAGCAGCTTAGGCGGCCGGACCCCGATTAGAGCTTTCTTT. Protein sequence: CASSLGGRTPIRAFF.

This chain connects TRBV24-1 to TRBJ2-3, with 8 bases identical to TRBD1. Germline-derived CDR1 and CDR2 are KGHDR and SFDVKD. Germline trimming cut 11 bases from V and 3 bases from J; bases unmatched to any gene: 6. CDR3 length: 13 residues. The CDR3: CAIKDRVTDTQYF. CDR3 bases: TGTGCCATTAAGGACAGGGTAACAGATACGCAGTATTTT.

The chain employs TRBV12-3 or TRBV12-4 and TRBJ1-5, with D possibly being TRBD1 (5 bases). Trimming cost V 6 bases and J 4 bases, with 10 bases left between them. This CDR3 has 13 residues. The CDR3 reads CASSQGGNQPQHF. The CDR3 coding sequence is TGTGCCAGCAGCCAGGGAGGGAATCAGCCCCAGCATTTT.

The rearrangement joins TRBV11-2 to TRBJ2-7; no firm D call. The V gene lost 4 bases and the J gene lost 4 bases, with 8 bases spanning the gap. This CDR3 is built from 12 residues. Germline CDR1 SGHAT, CDR2 FQNNGV. CDR3: CASSSPTYEQYF. The CDR3 DNA reads as TGTGCCAGCAGCTCTCCCACGTACGAGCAGTACTTC.

The chain recombines TRBV11-2 with TRBJ1-1; D is unresolved. There are 15 residues in the CDR3. Trimming left V 1 base short and J 5 bases short, with 14 bases between. Germline assignment: CDR1 SGHAT and CDR2 FQNNGV. CDR3 sequence: CASSLGLRGTTEAFF. The CDR3 region has the DNA TGTGCCAGCAGCTTAGGACTCCGAGGAACTACTGAAGCTTTCTTT.

The V and J genes are TRBV5-1 and TRBJ2-7, with 7 bases fitting TRBD2. There are 16 residues in the CDR3. Germline trimming cut 7 bases from V and 4 bases from J; bases unmatched to any gene: 17. CDR1 is SGHRS and CDR2 is YFSETQ in the germline V gene. CDR3 residues: CASGTRSGRLAYEQYF. The DNA for the CDR3 is TGCGCCAGCGGCACCAGAAGTGGGAGACTAGCATACGAGCAGTACTTC.

The chain uses TRBV18 and TRBJ1-5; possibly TRBD1 for D (5 bases). The CDR3 extends over 14 amino acids. Germline loops: CDR1 KGHSH, CDR2 LQKENI. V was shortened by 0 bases and J by 7 bases, with 10 bases between the two germline ends. The CDR3 protein is CASSPPGGRQPQHF. CDR3 in DNA: TGTGCCAGCTCACCACCGGGGGGGAGGCAGCCCCAGCATTTT. Combining the CDR3 with reference TRBV18 and TRBJ1-5 gives the whole variable domain NAGVMQNPRHLVRRRGQEARLRCSPMKGHSHVYWYRQLPEEGLKFMVYLQKENIIDESGMPKERFSAEFPKEGPSILRIQQVVRGDSAAYFCASSPPGGRQPQHFGDGTRLSIL.

CDR3 in DNA: TGCGCCAGCAGCGCTGTAGGGGGGCTAACTGAAGCTTTCTTT. Protein product: CASSAVGGLTEAFF. This chain connects TRBV5-1 to TRBJ1-1; tentative D call: TRBD1 (6 bases). V was pared by 4 bases and J by 5 bases, with 15 bases between. This CDR3 has 14 amino acids. From germline, CDR1 is SGHRS and CDR2 YFSETQ.

J is TRBJ2-1 and V is TRBV27; 12 bases line up with TRBD1. Germline trimming cut 6 bases from V and 13 bases from J; bases unmatched to any gene: 13. The CDR3 runs to 15 residues. Germline V gives CDR1 MNHEY, CDR2 SMNVEV (reference sequence). CDR3 protein: CASSRRDRGRVEQFF. In DNA form, the CDR3 reads TGTGCCAGCAGCCGCCGGGACAGGGGGCGCGTTGAACAGTTCTTC.

DNA for the CDR3: TGTGCCAGCTCACCAGGCGCGGAGAGCGGGAATTCTTATGGCTACACCTTC. As protein: CASSPGAESGNSYGYTF. The chain couples TRBV18 to TRBJ1-2, with D uncertain. V gave up 2 bases and J gave up 5 bases, with 21 bases separating them. The CDR3 totals 17 residues. Germline V lookup: CDR1 KGHSH, CDR2 LQKENI.

The chain has TRBV28 and TRBJ1-6; 7 bases fit TRBD1. Germline V gene data show CDR1 as MDHEN and CDR2 as SYDVKM. This CDR3 region has 15 residues. J was trimmed by 8 bases and V by 6 bases; bases with no gene match: 10. Written as DNA, the CDR3 is TGTGCCAGCAGCCCACGGGACAGTCTTTATTCACCCCTCCACTTT. Translated, it gives CASSPRDSLYSPLHF. Filled out from reference TRBV28 and TRBJ1-6, the complete variable domain reads DVKVTQSSRYLVKRTGEKVFLECVQDMDHENMFWYRQDPGLGLRLIYFSYDVKMKEKGDIPEGYSVSREKKERFSLILESASTNQTSMYLCASSPRDSLYSPLHFGNGTRLTVT.

The rearrangement uses TRBV5-4 and TRBJ1-6, with 10 positions matching TRBD1. Germline-derived CDR1 and CDR2 are SGHNT and YYREEE (reference sequence). V was clipped by 4 bases and J by 7 bases; unmatched bases: 8. This CDR3 spans 16 amino acids. DNA for the CDR3: TGTGCCAGCAGCGGCTCGACAGGGGGCTCGAATTCACCCCTCCACTTT. Translation: CASSGSTGGSNSPLHF.

The chain's CDR3 is CATSRDRTGGTDTQYF. The CDR3, as DNA: TGTGCCACCAGCAGAGATCGGACCGGGGGCACAGATACGCAGTATTTT. The rearrangement joins TRBV15 to TRBJ2-3; D perhaps matches TRBD2 (5 bases). The CDR3 runs 16 residues. Trimming took off 0 bases at V and 1 base at J, with 11 bases between the two ends. Germline V gene data show CDR1 as LNHNV and CDR2 as YYDKDF (reference sequence).

This clone has just one count. The V gene is TRBV5-6, the J gene TRBJ2-7; D assignment may be TRBD1 or TRBD2 (5 bases each). Germline lookup yields CDR1 SGHDT and CDR2 YYEEEE. V gave up 0 bases and J gave up 0 bases, with 10 bases separating them. The CDR3 consists of 15 residues. The CDR3 loop is CASSLGGVTSYEQYF. In DNA, the CDR3 is TGTGCCAGCAGCTTGGGAGGGGTTACCTCCTACGAGCAGTACTTC.

This chain connects TRBV30 to TRBJ2-1; 7 bases are a match to TRBD1. Germline V lookup: CDR1 GTSNPN, CDR2 SVGIG (reference sequence). Losses at the gene ends were 3 bases for V and 5 bases for J; bases not matched to a gene: 7. This CDR3 is built from 14 residues. In DNA, the CDR3 is TGTGCCTGGAGCCGGACAGGAAACAACAATGAGCAGTTCTTC. This gives the protein CAWSRTGNNNEQFF.

The genes are TRBV7-9 and TRBJ2-7; no definite D call. V was shortened by 5 bases and J by 6 bases, with 11 bases between the two germline ends. This CDR3 comprises 12 residues. Per the germline V gene, CDR1 is SEHNR and CDR2 is FQNEAQ (reference sequence). As DNA, the CDR3 is TGTGCCAGCAGCGGAATGGCCTCCGAGCAGTACTTC. Encoded protein: CASSGMASEQYF.

The CDR3: CASSILPGGSNQPQHF. DNA for the CDR3: TGTGCCAGTAGTATCCTGCCAGGGGGTAGCAATCAGCCCCAGCATTTT. The V call is TRBV19, the J call TRBJ1-5; 7 bases align to TRBD1. After removal of 3 bases from V and 0 bases from J, the junction contained 5 bases not matched to a gene. The germline V gene encodes CDR1 LNHDA and CDR2 SQIVND (reference sequence). The CDR3 contains 16 residues.

The V call is TRBV10-3, the J call TRBJ1-1; maybe TRBD1 (6 bases). Germline assignment: CDR1 ENHRY and CDR2 SYGVKD. With 6 bases removed from V and 0 bases from J, the gap between germline ends came to 11 bases. The CDR3 is 14 amino acids. The CDR3 reads CAIRSRGMNTEAFF. CDR3 bases: TGTGCCATCAGATCCAGGGGCATGAACACTGAAGCTTTCTTT.

V is TRBV5-6 and J is TRBJ1-1, with a possible D match to TRBD1 (5 bases). CDR3 length: 15 residues. The V end lost 5 bases, the J end lost 6 bases, and 20 bases lay between the germline ends. The germline V gene encodes CDR1 SGHDT and CDR2 YYEEEE. The CDR3 nucleotides are TGTGCCAGCAGTTCAAACCTTCAGGGATATCCTGAAGCTTTCTTT. It encodes CASSSNLQGYPEAFF.

This clone appeared once. The CDR3 loop reads CASSPDRTGEQYF. DNA for the CDR3: TGCGCCAGCAGCCCGGACAGAACGGGGGAGCAGTACTTC. V gene TRBV5-1 combines with J gene TRBJ2-7, with TRBD1 as a possible D gene (6 bases). The germline gives CDR1 SGHRS, CDR2 YFSETQ. V shed 4 bases and J shed 7 bases, with 15 bases lying between them. The CDR3 totals 13 residues.

The chain links TRBV10-3 to TRBJ2-7; unclear D gene. CDR1 is ENHRY and CDR2 is SYGVKD in the germline V gene. V lost 5 bases and J lost 6, with 8 bases in between. The CDR3 is made up of 11 amino acids. CDR3 DNA: TGTGCCATCAGTTGGAAGGGCGAGCAGTACTTC. Translated: CAISWKGEQYF.

This sequence joins TRBV28 and TRBJ1-2; D is ambiguous. This CDR3 spans 11 amino acids. Germline assignment: CDR1 MDHEN and CDR2 SYDVKM. V lost 8 bases, J lost 4 bases, and 8 bases lay in between. Here the CDR3 DNA reads TGTGCCAGCGGCAATCCCTATGGCTACACCTTC. It yields the protein CASGNPYGYTF.